This record concerns one T cell receptor beta chain sequence. Its antigen is unknown. At the time of sampling, donors were nominally healthy, though unrecorded immune exposures were likely. Use of 60 Vbeta and 13 Jbeta primers characterized the PCR. Using immunoSEQ multiplex PCR, the repertoire was profiled, and TCRdb retains in-frame clones only, with some absent. The sample contains around 100,000 clones, around 81% of which appear only once. The sample belongs to a study of cytomegalovirus exposure and HLA in healthy donors. Study-level findings and limits: Earlier analysis found most TCR beta V segments productive about 90% or about 30% of the time.

Input material: PBMCs. The clonotype was recovered from a man between 40 and 49 years old in good health and CMV-seropositive.

The CDR3 loop is CASSLETGGRAGEQFF. The CDR3 nucleotides are TGTGCCAGCAGCTTAGAGACAGGGGGCAGGGCCGGTGAGCAGTTCTTC. The V and J genes are TRBV7-2 and TRBJ2-1, with 10 bases aligning to TRBD1. CDR3 length equals 16 residues. CDR1 is SGHTA and CDR2 is FQGNSA in the germline V gene. With 1 base clipped from V and 9 bases from J, the junction kept 9 bases outside the gene matches. Complete variable domain (other parts from reference TRBV7-2 and TRBJ2-1): GAGVSQSPSNKVTEKGKDVELRCDPISGHTALYWYRQSLGQGLEFLIYFQGNSAPDKSGLPSDRFSAERTGGSVSTLTIQRTQQEDSAVYLCASSLETGGRAGEQFFGPGTRLTVL.